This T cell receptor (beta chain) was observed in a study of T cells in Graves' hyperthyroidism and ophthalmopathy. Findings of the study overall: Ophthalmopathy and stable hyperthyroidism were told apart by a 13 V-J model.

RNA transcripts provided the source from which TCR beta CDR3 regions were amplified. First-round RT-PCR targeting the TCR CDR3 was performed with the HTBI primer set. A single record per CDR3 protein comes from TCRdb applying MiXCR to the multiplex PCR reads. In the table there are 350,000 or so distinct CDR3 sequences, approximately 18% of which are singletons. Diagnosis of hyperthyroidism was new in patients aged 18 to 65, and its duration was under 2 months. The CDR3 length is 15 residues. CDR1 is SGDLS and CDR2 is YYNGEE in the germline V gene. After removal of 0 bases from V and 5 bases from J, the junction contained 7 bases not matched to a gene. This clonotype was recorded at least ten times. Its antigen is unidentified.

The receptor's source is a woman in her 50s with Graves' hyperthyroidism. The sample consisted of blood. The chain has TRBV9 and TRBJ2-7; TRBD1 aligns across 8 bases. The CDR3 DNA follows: TGTGCCAGCAGCGTAGGGGACAGGCTACCCCACGAGCAGTACTTC. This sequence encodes CASSVGDRLPHEQYF.